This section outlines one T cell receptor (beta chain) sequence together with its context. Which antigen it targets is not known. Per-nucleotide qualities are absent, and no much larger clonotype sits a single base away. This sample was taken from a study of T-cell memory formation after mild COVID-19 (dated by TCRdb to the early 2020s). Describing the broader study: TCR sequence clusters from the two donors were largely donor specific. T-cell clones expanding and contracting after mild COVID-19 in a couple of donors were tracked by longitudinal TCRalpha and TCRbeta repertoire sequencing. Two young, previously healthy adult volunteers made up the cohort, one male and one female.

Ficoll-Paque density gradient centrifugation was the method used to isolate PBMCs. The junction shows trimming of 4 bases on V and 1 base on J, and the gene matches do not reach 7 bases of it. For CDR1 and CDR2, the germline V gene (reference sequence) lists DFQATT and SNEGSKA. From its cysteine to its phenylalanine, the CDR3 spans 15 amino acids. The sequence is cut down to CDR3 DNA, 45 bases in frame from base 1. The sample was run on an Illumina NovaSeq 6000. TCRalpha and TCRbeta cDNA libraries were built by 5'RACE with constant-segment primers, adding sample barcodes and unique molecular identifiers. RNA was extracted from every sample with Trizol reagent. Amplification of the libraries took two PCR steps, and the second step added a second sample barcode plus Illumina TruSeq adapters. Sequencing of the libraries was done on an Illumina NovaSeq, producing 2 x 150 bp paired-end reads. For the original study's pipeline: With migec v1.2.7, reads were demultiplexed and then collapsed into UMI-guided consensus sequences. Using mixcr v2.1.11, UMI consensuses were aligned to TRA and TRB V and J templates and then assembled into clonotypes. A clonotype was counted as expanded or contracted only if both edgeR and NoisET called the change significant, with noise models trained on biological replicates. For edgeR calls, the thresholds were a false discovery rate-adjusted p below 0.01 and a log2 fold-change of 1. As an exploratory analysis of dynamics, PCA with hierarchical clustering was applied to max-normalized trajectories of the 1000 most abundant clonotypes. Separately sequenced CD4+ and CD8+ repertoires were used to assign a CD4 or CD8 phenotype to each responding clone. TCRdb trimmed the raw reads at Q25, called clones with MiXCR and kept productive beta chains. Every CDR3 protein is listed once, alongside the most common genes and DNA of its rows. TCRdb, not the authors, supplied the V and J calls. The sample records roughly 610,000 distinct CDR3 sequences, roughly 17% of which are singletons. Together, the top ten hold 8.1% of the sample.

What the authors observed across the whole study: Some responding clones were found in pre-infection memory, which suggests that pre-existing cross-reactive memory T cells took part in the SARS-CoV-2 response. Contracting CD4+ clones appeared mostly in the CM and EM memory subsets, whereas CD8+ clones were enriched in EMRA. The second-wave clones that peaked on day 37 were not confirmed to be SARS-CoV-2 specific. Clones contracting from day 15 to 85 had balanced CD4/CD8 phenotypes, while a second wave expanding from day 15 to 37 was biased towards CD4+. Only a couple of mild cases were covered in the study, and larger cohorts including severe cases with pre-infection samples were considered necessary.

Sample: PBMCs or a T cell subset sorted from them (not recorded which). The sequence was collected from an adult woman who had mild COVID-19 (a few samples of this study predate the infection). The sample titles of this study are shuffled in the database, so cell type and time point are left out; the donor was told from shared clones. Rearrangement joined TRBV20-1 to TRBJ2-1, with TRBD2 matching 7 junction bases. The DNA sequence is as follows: TGCAGTGCTACAAACCCGGGACTATCCTACAATGAGCAGTTCTTC. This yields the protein CSATNPGLSYNEQFF.